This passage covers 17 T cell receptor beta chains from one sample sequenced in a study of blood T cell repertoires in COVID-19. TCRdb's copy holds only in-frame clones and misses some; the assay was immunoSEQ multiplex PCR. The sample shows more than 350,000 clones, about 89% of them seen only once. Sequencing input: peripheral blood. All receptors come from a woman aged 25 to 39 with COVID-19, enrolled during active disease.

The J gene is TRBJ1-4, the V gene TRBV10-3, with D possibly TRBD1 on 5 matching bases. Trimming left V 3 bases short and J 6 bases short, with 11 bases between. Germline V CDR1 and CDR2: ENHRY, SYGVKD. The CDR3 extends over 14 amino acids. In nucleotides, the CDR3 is TGTGCCATCAGTGAAAAGGGGAGGGATGAAAAACTGTTTTTT. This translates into CAISEKGRDEKLFF.

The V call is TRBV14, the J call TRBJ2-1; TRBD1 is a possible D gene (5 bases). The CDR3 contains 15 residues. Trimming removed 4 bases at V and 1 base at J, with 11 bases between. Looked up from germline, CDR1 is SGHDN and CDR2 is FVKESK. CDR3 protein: CASSLPGISYNEQFF. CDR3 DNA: TGTGCCAGCAGCCTGCCAGGGATATCCTACAATGAGCAGTTCTTC.

This CDR3 is CASSLGGEYEQYF. The CDR3 DNA reads TGTGCCAGCAGCTTAGGCGGGGAGTACGAGCAGTACTTC. The J gene is TRBJ2-7, the V gene TRBV5-4; D is possibly TRBD2 (6 bases). Germline V lookup: CDR1 SGHNT, CDR2 YYREEE (reference sequence). The CDR3 is 13 amino acids. Trimming took 2 bases from V and 4 from J, leaving 10 bases between them.

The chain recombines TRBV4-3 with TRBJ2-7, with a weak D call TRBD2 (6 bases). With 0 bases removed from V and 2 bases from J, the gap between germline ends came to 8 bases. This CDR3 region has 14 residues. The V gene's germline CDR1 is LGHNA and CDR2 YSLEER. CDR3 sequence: CASSQDTGAYEQYF. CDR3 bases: TGCGCCAGCAGCCAAGATACGGGGGCCTACGAGCAGTACTTC.

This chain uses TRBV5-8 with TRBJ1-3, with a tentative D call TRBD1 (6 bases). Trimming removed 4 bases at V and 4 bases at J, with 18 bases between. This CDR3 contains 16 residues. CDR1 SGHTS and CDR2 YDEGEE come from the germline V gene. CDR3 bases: TGTGCCAGCAGCAAGGACAGAATACGGAGGGGAAACACCATATATTTT. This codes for CASSKDRIRRGNTIYF. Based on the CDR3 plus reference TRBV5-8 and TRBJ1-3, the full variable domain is EAGVTQSPTHLIKTRGQQATLRCSPISGHTSVYWYQQALGLGLQFLLWYDEGEERNRGNFPPRFSGRQFPNYSSELNVNALELEDSALYLCASSKDRIRRGNTIYFGEGSWLTVV.

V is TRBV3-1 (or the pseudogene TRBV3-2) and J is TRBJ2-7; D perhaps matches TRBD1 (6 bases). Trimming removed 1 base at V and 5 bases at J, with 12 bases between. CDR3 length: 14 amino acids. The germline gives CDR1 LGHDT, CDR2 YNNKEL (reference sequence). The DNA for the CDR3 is TGTGCCAGCAGCCAAGGATACAGGGTTGACGAGCAGTACTTC. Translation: CASSQGYRVDEQYF.

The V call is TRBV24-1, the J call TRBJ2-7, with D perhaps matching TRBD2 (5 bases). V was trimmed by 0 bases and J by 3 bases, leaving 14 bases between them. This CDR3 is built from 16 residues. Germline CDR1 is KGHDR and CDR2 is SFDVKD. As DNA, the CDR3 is TGTGCCACCAGTGATTTGGCCACCACTAGGTTCTACGAGCAGTACGTC. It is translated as CATSDLATTRFYEQYV.

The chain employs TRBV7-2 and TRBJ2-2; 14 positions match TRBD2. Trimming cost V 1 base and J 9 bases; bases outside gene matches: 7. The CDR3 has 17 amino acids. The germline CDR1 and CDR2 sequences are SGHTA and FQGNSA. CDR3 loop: CASSLVPGLAGVRELFF. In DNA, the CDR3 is TGTGCCAGCAGCTTAGTTCCGGGACTAGCGGGAGTGAGGGAGCTGTTTTTT.

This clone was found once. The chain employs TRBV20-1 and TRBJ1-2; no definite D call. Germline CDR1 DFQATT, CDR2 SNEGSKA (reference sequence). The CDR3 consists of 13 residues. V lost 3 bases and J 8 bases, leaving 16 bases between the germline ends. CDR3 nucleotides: TGCAGTGCTAGTTTTTGGCCGGAGGGAGGCTACACCTTC. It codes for CSASFWPEGGYTF.

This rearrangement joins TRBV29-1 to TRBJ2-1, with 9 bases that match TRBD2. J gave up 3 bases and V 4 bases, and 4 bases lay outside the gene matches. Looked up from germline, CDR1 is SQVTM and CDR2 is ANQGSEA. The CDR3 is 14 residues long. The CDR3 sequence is CSVASGTDYNEQFF. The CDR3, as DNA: TGCAGCGTTGCTAGCGGGACCGACTACAATGAGCAGTTCTTC.

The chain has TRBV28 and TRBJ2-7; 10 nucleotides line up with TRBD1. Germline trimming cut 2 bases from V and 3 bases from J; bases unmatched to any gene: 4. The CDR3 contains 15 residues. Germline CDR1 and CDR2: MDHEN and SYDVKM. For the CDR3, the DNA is TGTGCCAGCAGTTTAGGGACAGGGGAGGGCTACGAGCAGTACGTC. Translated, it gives CASSLGTGEGYEQYV.

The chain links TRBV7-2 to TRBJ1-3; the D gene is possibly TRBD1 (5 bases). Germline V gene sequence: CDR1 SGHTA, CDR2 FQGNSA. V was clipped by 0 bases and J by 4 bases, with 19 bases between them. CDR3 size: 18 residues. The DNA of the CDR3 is TGTGCCAGCAGCTTAGCCCTCGCCCAGGGAAAGGTGGGAAACACCATATATTTT. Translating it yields CASSLALAQGKVGNTIYF.

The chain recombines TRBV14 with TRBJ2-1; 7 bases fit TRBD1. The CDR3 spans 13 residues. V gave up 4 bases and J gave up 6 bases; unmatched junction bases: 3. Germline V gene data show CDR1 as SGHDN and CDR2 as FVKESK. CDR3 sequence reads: CASSPGQFNEQFF. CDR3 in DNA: TGTGCCAGCAGCCCGGGACAGTTCAATGAGCAGTTCTTC.

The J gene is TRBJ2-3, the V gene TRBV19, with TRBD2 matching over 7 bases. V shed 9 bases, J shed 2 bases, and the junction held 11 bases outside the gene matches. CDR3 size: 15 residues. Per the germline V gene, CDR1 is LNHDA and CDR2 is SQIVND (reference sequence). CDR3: CASPHERGPTDTQYF. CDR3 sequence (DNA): TGTGCCAGCCCCCACGAGCGGGGACCCACAGATACGCAGTATTTT.

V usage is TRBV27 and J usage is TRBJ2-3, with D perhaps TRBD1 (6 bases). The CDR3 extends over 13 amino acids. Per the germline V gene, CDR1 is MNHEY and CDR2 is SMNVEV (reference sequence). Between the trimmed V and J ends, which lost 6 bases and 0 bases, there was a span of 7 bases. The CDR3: CASRTGSTDTQYF. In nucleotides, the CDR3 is TGTGCCAGCAGAACAGGGAGCACAGATACGCAGTATTTT.

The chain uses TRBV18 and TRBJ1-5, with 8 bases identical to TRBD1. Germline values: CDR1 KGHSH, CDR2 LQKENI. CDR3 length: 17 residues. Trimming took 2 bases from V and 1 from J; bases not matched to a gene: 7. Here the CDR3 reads CASSPSSTGGSNQPQHF. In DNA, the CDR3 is TGTGCCAGCTCACCATCGAGCACAGGGGGGAGCAATCAGCCCCAGCATTTT. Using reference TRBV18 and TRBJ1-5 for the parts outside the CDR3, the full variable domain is NAGVMQNPRHLVRRRGQEARLRCSPMKGHSHVYWYRQLPEEGLKFMVYLQKENIIDESGMPKERFSAEFPKEGPSILRIQQVVRGDSAAYFCASSPSSTGGSNQPQHFGDGTRLSIL.

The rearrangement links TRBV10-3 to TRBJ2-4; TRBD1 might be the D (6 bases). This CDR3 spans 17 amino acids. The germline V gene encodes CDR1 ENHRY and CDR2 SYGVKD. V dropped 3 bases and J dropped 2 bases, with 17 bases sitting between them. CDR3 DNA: TGTGCCATCAGTGAATTCAGGGGCTTTGCGACCAAAAACATTCAGTACTTC. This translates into CAISEFRGFATKNIQYF.